The next 9 T cell receptor beta chains were all read from a single sample in a study of long-term antiretroviral therapy in people with HIV. At the survey level, the v3.0 immunoSEQ assay was run. Clones were read by immunoSEQ multiplex PCR, and TCRdb kept only the in-frame ones, dropping some. The sample carries approximately 25,000 clones, roughly 84% recorded once. The material was unsorted PBMCs, obtained 3 years after starting antiretroviral therapy. The receptors stem from a man aged 50 or older with HIV.

The CDR3 is CAWSVGWGRYNEQFF. CDR3 coding DNA: TGTGCCTGGAGTGTTGGGTGGGGGCGGTACAATGAGCAGTTCTTC. The chain recombines TRBV30 with TRBJ2-1; a weak D match, TRBD1 (6 bases). V lost 0 bases and J 4 bases, leaving 13 bases between the germline ends. CDR3 length equals 15 residues. Germline-derived CDR1 and CDR2 are GTSNPN and SVGIG (reference sequence).

This rearrangement joins TRBV5-6 to TRBJ2-2; tentative D call: TRBD2 (7 bases). Trimming removed 4 bases at V and 6 bases at J, with 19 bases between. Germline-derived CDR1 and CDR2 are SGHDT and YYEEEE. This CDR3 contains 16 residues. The CDR3 DNA reads as TGTGCCAGCAGCACCAAGGGGGGGCGCAGGGCCGGGGAGCTGTTTTTT. Translation gives CASSTKGGRRAGELFF.

This chain joins TRBV12-5 and TRBJ2-4; 7 bases are a match to TRBD2. The CDR3 totals 13 residues. The germline gives CDR1 LGHNT, CDR2 FRNRAP. The V and J ends lost 9 bases and 3 bases, in that order; junction bases with no gene match: 5. The CDR3 reads CASRGEGKNIQYF. In DNA, the CDR3 is TGTGCTAGCCGAGGGGAGGGCAAAAACATTCAGTACTTC.

The V and J genes are TRBV10-2 and TRBJ2-2, with 10 bases aligning to TRBD1. The V gene end was trimmed by 8 bases and the J gene end by 4 bases; junction bases not matched to a gene: 7. Per the germline V gene, CDR1 is WSHSY and CDR2 is SAAADI. The CDR3 is 15 amino acids. The chain's CDR3 is CASSTGTGVTGELFF. CDR3 DNA: TGCGCCAGCTCAACCGGGACAGGGGTCACCGGGGAGCTGTTTTTT.

DNA of the CDR3: TGTGCCAGTAGTATTTACGACAGTTTCTACGAGCAGTACTTC. Protein: CASSIYDSFYEQYF. The chain couples TRBV19 to TRBJ2-7; maybe TRBD1 (5 bases). CDR3 length equals 14 residues. Germline CDR1 reads LNHDA; CDR2 reads SQIVND (reference sequence). V was trimmed by 3 bases and J by 3 bases, leaving 12 bases between them.

CDR3 DNA sequence: TGTGCCAGCAGCCCATGGGACACCCCTTACGAGCAGTACTTC. It codes for CASSPWDTPYEQYF. This chain uses TRBV11-2 with TRBJ2-7, with D maybe TRBD1 (6 bases). Trimming left V 5 bases short and J 4 bases short, with 15 bases between. The CDR3 length is 14 residues. The germline V gene encodes CDR1 SGHAT and CDR2 FQNNGV.

This sequence joins TRBV5-8 and TRBJ2-1; TRBD1 matches 7 bases. CDR3 size: 15 residues. The junction had 8 bases not matched to a gene; V was cut back by 5 bases and J by 3 bases. Germline V gene data show CDR1 as SGHTS and CDR2 as YDEGEE. Here the CDR3 reads CASRPEGASYNEQFF. The CDR3 coding sequence is TGTGCCAGCAGACCAGAGGGGGCGAGCTACAATGAGCAGTTCTTC.

The CDR3 coding sequence is TGTGCCAGCAGTTTTTATTTCACGAGCTCCTACGAGCAGTACTTC. Amino acid sequence: CASSFYFTSSYEQYF. The chain is built from TRBV28 and TRBJ2-7; D is unresolved. The V end was cut by 3 bases, the J end by 0 bases, with 12 bases between. The CDR3 length is 15 residues. Germline CDR1 is MDHEN and CDR2 is SYDVKM.

The chain uses TRBV6-5 and TRBJ2-1; D ambiguous. The CDR3 covers 12 residues. The germline V and J ends were trimmed by 10 bases and 0 bases, with 7 bases remaining between them. Germline V gives CDR1 MNHEY, CDR2 SVGAGI. CDR3: CATDNSYNEQFF. In DNA, the CDR3 is TGTGCCACAGACAACTCCTACAATGAGCAGTTCTTC.